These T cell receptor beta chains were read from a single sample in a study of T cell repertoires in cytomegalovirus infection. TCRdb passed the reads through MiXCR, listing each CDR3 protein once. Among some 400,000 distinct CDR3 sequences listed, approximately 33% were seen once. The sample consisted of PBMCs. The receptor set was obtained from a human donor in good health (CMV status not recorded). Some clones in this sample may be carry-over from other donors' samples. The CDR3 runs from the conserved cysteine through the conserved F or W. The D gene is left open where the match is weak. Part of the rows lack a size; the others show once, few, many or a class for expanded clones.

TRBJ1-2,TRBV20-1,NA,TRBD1,CSAWTGSYGYTF,TGCAGTGCATGGACAGGAAGCTATGGCTACACCTTC
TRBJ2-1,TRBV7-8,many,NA,CASSSGQLFSYNEQFF,TGTGCCAGCAGCTCCGGACAGTTATTCTCCTACAATGAGCAGTTCTTC
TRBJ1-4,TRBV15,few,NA,CATSTQGDQFEKLFF,TGTGCCACCAGCACCCAGGGAGACCAATTTGAAAAACTGTTTTTT
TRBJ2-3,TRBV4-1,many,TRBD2,CASSQDGGSGISLTDTQYF,TGCGCCAGCAGCCAAGATGGTGGTAGCGGGATAAGCCTCACAGATACGCAGTATTTT
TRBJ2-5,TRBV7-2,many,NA,CASSKTREETQYF,TGTGCCAGCAGCAAAACCCGGGAAGAGACCCAGTACTTC
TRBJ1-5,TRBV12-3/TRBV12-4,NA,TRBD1,CASSLEDRGPYSNQPQHF,TGTGCCAGCAGTTTAGAAGACAGGGGGCCCTATAGCAATCAGCCCCAGCATTTT
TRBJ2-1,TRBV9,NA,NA,CASSVVQGGGSREQFF,TGTGCCAGCAGCGTAGTTCAGGGTGGCGGGTCAAGAGAGCAGTTCTTC
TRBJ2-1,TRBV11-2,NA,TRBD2,CASSPLPSAGGANEQFF,TGTGCCAGCAGCCCTTTACCGTCAGCGGGGGGAGCAAATGAGCAGTTCTTC
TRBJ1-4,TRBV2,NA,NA,CASRRASGNGEKLFF,TGTGCCAGCCGAAGAGCATCCGGGAATGGTGAAAAACTGTTTTTT
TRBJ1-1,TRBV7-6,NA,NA,CASSPSDFAEAFF,TGTGCCAGCAGCCCGAGTGATTTCGCTGAAGCTTTCTTT
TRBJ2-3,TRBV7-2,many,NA,CASSQGARRGRMDTQYF,TGTGCCAGCAGCCAGGGGGCTAGGCGGGGGAGGATGGATACGCAGTATTTT
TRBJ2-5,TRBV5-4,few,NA,CASSLFRQKETQYF,TGTGCCAGCAGCTTGTTTAGACAAAAGGAGACCCAGTACTTC
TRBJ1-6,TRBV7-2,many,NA,CASSIDRSSYNSPLHF,TGTGCCAGCAGCATCGACAGGAGCTCCTATAATTCACCCCTCCACTTT
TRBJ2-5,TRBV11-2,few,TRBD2,CASSLRSAERGTYQETQYF,TGTGCCAGCAGCTTGAGATCAGCGGAGCGGGGGACCTACCAAGAGACCCAGTACTTC
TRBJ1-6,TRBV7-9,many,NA,CASSHGRDNSPLHF,TGTGCCAGCAGTCATGGCAGGGACAATTCACCCCTCCACTTT
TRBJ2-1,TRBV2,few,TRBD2,CASSGGAGRVF,TGTGCCAGCAGTGGAGGGGCTGGGAGGGTCTTC
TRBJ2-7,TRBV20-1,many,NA,CSASGRAIDEQYF,TGCAGTGCCTCCGGGAGAGCCATTGACGAGCAGTACTTC
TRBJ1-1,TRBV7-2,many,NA,CASSLAGRGEAFF,TGTGCCAGCAGCTTAGCTGGGCGGGGTGAAGCTTTCTTT
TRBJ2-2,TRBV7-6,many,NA,CATRQTYPEGELFF,TGTGCCACCCGACAGACCTACCCGGAGGGGGAGCTGTTTTTT
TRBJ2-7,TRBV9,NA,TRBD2,CASSFRSGGVYEQYF,TGTGCCAGCAGCTTCCGTAGCGGGGGGGTATACGAGCAGTACTTC
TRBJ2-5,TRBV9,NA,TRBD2,CASSVAGGLQETQYF,TGTGCCAGCAGCGTAGCGGGGGGGTTACAAGAGACCCAGTACTTC
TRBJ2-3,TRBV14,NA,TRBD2,CASSQVATSDTDTQYF,TGTGCCAGCAGCCAAGTAGCGACTAGCGACACAGATACGCAGTATTTT
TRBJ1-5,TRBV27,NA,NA,CASSPKQLPFYSNQPQHF,TGTGCCAGCAGTCCTAAACAGTTGCCCTTCTATAGCAATCAGCCCCAGCATTTT
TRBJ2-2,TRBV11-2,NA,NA,CASGWTAGTGELFF,TGTGCCAGCGGATGGACAGCCGGCACCGGGGAGCTGTTTTTT
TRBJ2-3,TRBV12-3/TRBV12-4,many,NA,CASSFGPEGSTDTQYF,TGTGCCAGCAGTTTTGGGCCAGAAGGCAGCACAGATACGCAGTATTTT
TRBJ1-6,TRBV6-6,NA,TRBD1,CASSSGTENSPLHF,TGTGCCAGCAGTTCCGGGACAGAGAATTCACCCCTCCACTTT